The 27 T cell receptor beta chains given below trace back to one sample, sequenced in a study of Graves' ophthalmopathy and Graves' hyperthyroidism. Amplifying from RNA transcripts, the study obtained TCR beta CDR3 regions. Second-round multiplex PCR came after first-round RT-PCR with HTBI primers. TCRdb re-analysed the multiplex PCR reads in MiXCR, keeping a single row per CDR3 protein. The table has about 1.2 million distinct CDR3 sequences, less than 45% seen once. The sequenced sample consisted of peripheral blood or thyroid tissue (not recorded which). The receptors were gathered from an adult man with Graves' hyperthyroidism.

The chain links TRBV9 to TRBJ2-7, with D perhaps TRBD2 (6 bases). The length of the CDR3 is 13 residues. Trimming took 0 bases from V and 5 from J, leaving 9 bases between them. CDR1 SGDLS and CDR2 YYNGEE come from the germline V gene. The CDR3 nucleotides read TGTGCCAGCAGCGTAGGGGGGGACGACGAGCAGTACTTC. Its protein product is CASSVGGDDEQYF. Filled out from reference TRBV9 and TRBJ2-7, the complete variable domain reads DSGVTQTPKHLITATGQRVTLRCSPRSGDLSVYWYQQSLDQGLQFLIQYYNGEERAKGNILERFSAQQFPDLHSELNLSSLELGDSALYFCASSVGGDDEQYFGPGTRLTVT.

The V and J genes are TRBV7-2 and TRBJ1-2; 8 nucleotides agree with TRBD1. Unmatched junction bases numbered 7, after V lost 0 bases and J lost 4 bases. CDR3 length: 16 residues. Germline V gene sequence: CDR1 SGHTA, CDR2 FQGNSA. CDR3: CASSLAGDRGAYGYTF. The CDR3 DNA reads TGTGCCAGCAGCTTAGCGGGAGACAGGGGAGCCTATGGCTACACCTTC. The whole variable domain, remainder taken from reference TRBV7-2 and TRBJ1-2, is GAGVSQSPSNKVTEKGKDVELRCDPISGHTALYWYRQSLGQGLEFLIYFQGNSAPDKSGLPSDRFSAERTGGSVSTLTIQRTQQEDSAVYLCASSLAGDRGAYGYTFGSGTRLTVV.

This clonotype was detected many times. The chain employs TRBV3-1 and TRBJ1-2; D unresolved. V shed 4 bases and J shed 4 bases, with 7 bases lying between them. The CDR3 extends over 12 amino acids. Germline values: CDR1 LGHDT, CDR2 YNNKEL (reference sequence). The CDR3: CASSRPRYGYTF. CDR3 bases: TGTGCCAGCAGCCGACCTCGCTATGGCTACACCTTC.

The count of this clonotype is one. The chain uses TRBV24-1 and TRBJ1-6; unclear D gene. Germline lookup yields CDR1 KGHDR and CDR2 SFDVKD. The CDR3 has 15 residues. The V end was cut by 7 bases, the J end by 9 bases, with 18 bases between. CDR3 sequence reads: CATSVEAGPGSPLHF. The CDR3 region has the DNA TGTGCCACCAGCGTTGAGGCGGGTCCTGGTTCACCCCTCCACTTT.

The J gene is TRBJ2-7, the V gene TRBV19, with D perhaps TRBD1 or TRBD2 (5 bases each). Germline lookup yields CDR1 LNHDA and CDR2 SQIVND (reference sequence). The CDR3 spans 15 residues. The V and J ends lost 8 bases and 4 bases respectively, with 21 bases between them. The CDR3 bases are TGTGCCAGTTCCTCAAACCGGGACCTTAGGTACGAGCAGTACTTC. It encodes CASSSNRDLRYEQYF.

This clonotype was counted between two and nine times. The chain links TRBV5-1 to TRBJ2-5, with D possibly TRBD2 on 6 matching bases. V shed 7 bases and J shed 4 bases, with 14 bases lying between them. This CDR3 comprises 13 residues. Germline loops: CDR1 SGHRS, CDR2 YFSETQ. CDR3 amino acids: CASGTEGRETQYF. CDR3 in DNA: TGCGCCAGCGGGACGGAGGGGCGAGAGACCCAGTACTTC.

The rearrangement joins TRBV25-1 to TRBJ2-6; perhaps TRBD2 as D (6 bases). The CDR3 runs to 18 residues. V was trimmed by 4 bases and J by 0 bases, leaving 16 bases between them. Germline V gives CDR1 MGHDK, CDR2 SYGVNS. The CDR3 loop is CASSAPAGLVSGANVLTF. The DNA of the CDR3 is TGTGCCAGCAGTGCGCCCGCGGGACTGGTCTCTGGGGCCAACGTCCTGACTTTC.

Comments on this clonotype: Because the CDR3 is missing its conserved closing phenylalanine or tryptophan, this is likely a read error. Because the CDR3's place on the DNA is in doubt, the DNA is left out and the CDR3 is given as listed by TCRdb. The chain couples TRBV10-3 to TRBJ2-7; the D segment call TRBD1 is taken from the table without a DNA check. Germline values: CDR1 ENHRY, CDR2 SYGVKD. The CDR3 spans 8 residues, counting both ends. CDR3: CAITLGAG.

The J gene is TRBJ1-1, the V gene TRBV19; weak D call: TRBD1 (6 bases). The CDR3 extends over 18 amino acids. CDR1 LNHDA and CDR2 SQIVND come from the germline V gene (reference sequence). Trimming pared 10 bases from V and 1 base from J, leaving 28 bases between. CDR3 bases: TGTGCCAAGCCCGTTTGCAGGTTCGGGGGCCCAGGGAACACTGAAGCTTTCTTT. This gives the protein CAKPVCRFGGPGNTEAFF.

V usage is TRBV20-1 and J usage is TRBJ2-5; no firm D call. V was shortened by 3 bases and J by 5 bases, with 7 bases between the two germline ends. This CDR3 is built from 11 residues. Germline CDR1 is DFQATT and CDR2 is SNEGSKA (reference sequence). CDR3 region: CSASSHETQYF. CDR3 in DNA: TGCAGTGCTAGTTCCCACGAGACCCAGTACTTC.

This clonotype was seen a few times. The final CDR3 position lacks the conserved phenylalanine or tryptophan, pointing to a likely read error. No DNA is shown, since the ends of the CDR3 on it are uncertain; the CDR3 is the one TCRdb lists. The chain is built from TRBV20-1 and TRBJ2-5; the table gives TRBD2 as D, unverified against the DNA. Germline V gene data show CDR1 as DFQATT and CDR2 as SNEGSKA (reference sequence). Termini included, the CDR3 measures 9 amino acids. The CDR3: CSASGSSLL.

This clonotype occurred many times. This chain joins TRBV10-3 and TRBJ1-3; possibly TRBD1 for D (5 bases). Trimming cost V 10 bases and J 2 bases, with 12 bases left between them. The CDR3 has 13 amino acids. Per germline, CDR1 ENHRY and CDR2 SYGVKD. The CDR3 loop reads CATPGATGNTIYF. The CDR3 nucleotides read TGTGCCACCCCCGGGGCCACTGGAAACACCATATATTTT.

V gene TRBV20-1 combines with J gene TRBJ2-5; no firm D call. V shed 4 bases and J shed 1 base, with 13 bases lying between them. The V gene's germline CDR1 is DFQATT and CDR2 SNEGSKA (reference sequence). The length of the CDR3 is 14 residues. The CDR3 loop is CSATPEWSQETQYF. DNA for the CDR3: TGCAGTGCTACCCCAGAGTGGAGCCAAGAGACCCAGTACTTC.

This clonotype was found many times. DNA of the CDR3: TGTGCCAGCAGCCGGGACTCGCCTCCTAATCAGCCCCAGCATTTT. Translation: CASSRDSPPNQPQHF. This chain connects TRBV6-6 to TRBJ1-5; perhaps TRBD1 as D (5 bases). With 6 bases removed from V and 4 bases from J, the gap between germline ends came to 16 bases. Per germline, CDR1 MNHNY and CDR2 SVGAGI (reference sequence). The CDR3 has 15 residues.

The rearrangement links TRBV10-3 to TRBJ2-5, with D perhaps matching TRBD2 (6 bases). The germline V and J ends were trimmed by 5 bases and 0 bases, with 10 bases remaining between them. The CDR3 extends over 14 amino acids. Germline V gene data show CDR1 as ENHRY and CDR2 as SYGVKD. CDR3 bases: TGTGCCATCAGTTCCCGGGGGTACCAAGAGACCCAGTACTTC. This translates into CAISSRGYQETQYF.

The chain is built from TRBV29-1 and TRBJ2-2, with D possibly TRBD1 on 5 matching bases. Germline V lookup: CDR1 SQVTM, CDR2 ANQGSEA. V dropped 6 bases and J dropped 1 base, with 9 bases sitting between them. The CDR3 contains 13 residues. CDR3 protein: CSVSQGNTGELFF. The CDR3 DNA follows: TGCAGCGTAAGCCAGGGGAACACCGGGGAGCTGTTTTTT.

The rearrangement links TRBV11-2 to TRBJ2-7; the match to TRBD1 covers 7 bases. The CDR3 length is 15 residues. V dropped 5 bases and J dropped 3; count of bases not matched to a gene: 10. The V gene's germline CDR1 is SGHAT and CDR2 FQNNGV. This chain's CDR3 is CASSLGTDPIYEQYF. Written as DNA, the CDR3 is TGTGCCAGCAGCCTCGGGACAGACCCCATCTACGAGCAGTACTTC.

The chain is built from TRBV12-3 or TRBV12-4 and TRBJ2-7; D is unclear. The CDR3 spans 13 residues. Trimming stripped 3 bases from V and 3 bases from J, with 9 bases between. CDR3 coding DNA: TGTGCCAGCAGTTTTGACCCGAACTACGAGCAGTACTTC. It encodes CASSFDPNYEQYF.

This chain uses TRBV10-2 with TRBJ2-6; D not certain. The ends were cut back, 5 bases at V and 0 bases at J, with 14 bases in the middle. The CDR3 runs to 17 residues. CDR1 WSHSY and CDR2 SAAADI come from the germline V gene. CDR3 loop: CASSSTADGSGANVLTF. The CDR3 DNA reads TGCGCCAGCAGTTCTACCGCGGACGGCTCTGGGGCCAACGTCCTGACTTTC.

Note on this clonotype: This may be a read error: a much more frequent sequence differs by one nucleotide. The V call is TRBV2, the J call TRBJ2-5, with 10 positions matching TRBD1. V was clipped by 4 bases and J by 5 bases; unmatched bases: 13. The CDR3 runs to 17 residues. From germline, CDR1 is SNHLY and CDR2 FYNNEI. The CDR3 sequence: CASSGGSDRGFWETQYF. Written as DNA, the CDR3 is TGTGCCAGCAGTGGAGGATCGGACAGGGGGTTTTGGGAGACCCAGTACTTC.

This clonotype was detected ten times or more. V is TRBV9 and J is TRBJ1-2, with D maybe TRBD1 (6 bases). The CDR3 is 18 amino acids. The germline V and J ends were trimmed by 0 bases and 0 bases, with 18 bases remaining between them. Germline loops: CDR1 SGDLS, CDR2 YYNGEE. The CDR3 DNA is TGTGCCAGCAGCGTAGCTGGAGGGACAAACGTTCCTAACTATGGCTACACCTTC. Its protein product is CASSVAGGTNVPNYGYTF. Full variable domain (rest looked up from reference TRBV9 and TRBJ1-2): DSGVTQTPKHLITATGQRVTLRCSPRSGDLSVYWYQQSLDQGLQFLIQYYNGEERAKGNILERFSAQQFPDLHSELNLSSLELGDSALYFCASSVAGGTNVPNYGYTFGSGTRLTVV.

The V and J genes are TRBV4-3 and TRBJ2-7, with 8 bases lining up with TRBD2. Germline V gene sequence: CDR1 LGHNA, CDR2 YSLEER. The V segment lost 0 bases and the J segment 4 bases; nucleotides outside the gene matches: 8. There are 16 residues in the CDR3. DNA of the CDR3: TGCGCCAGCAGCCAAGACCGCGGGGGGCGTCAGTACGAGCAGTACTTC. Translating gives CASSQDRGGRQYEQYF.

This clonotype was found a few times. V usage is TRBV7-8 and J usage is TRBJ1-1; D gene uncertain. Germline V CDR1 and CDR2: SGHVS, FQNEAQ. The V gene lost 3 bases and the J gene lost 1 base, with 9 bases spanning the gap. This CDR3 is built from 14 residues. Here the CDR3 reads CASSFGSRNTEAFF. The CDR3 region has the DNA TGTGCCAGCAGCTTTGGGAGTAGGAACACTGAAGCTTTCTTT.

This clonotype was counted ten times or more. This chain connects TRBV7-3 to TRBJ1-4; D unresolved. This CDR3 is 12 amino acids long. V lost 5 bases and J lost 8, with 9 bases in between. The germline CDR1 and CDR2 sequences are SGHTA and FQGTGA. The CDR3 sequence: CASSPGGEKLFF. CDR3 coding DNA: TGTGCCAGCAGCCCGGGTGGCGAAAAACTGTTTTTT. Full variable domain (outside the CDR3, taken from reference TRBV7-3 and TRBJ1-4): GAGVSQTPSNKVTEKGKYVELRCDPISGHTALYWYRQSLGQGPEFLIYFQGTGAADDSGLPNDRFFAVRPEGSVSTLKIQRTERGDSAVYLCASSPGGEKLFFGSGTQLSVL.

This chain uses TRBV29-1 with TRBJ2-7, with 7 bases matching TRBD2. The V gene end was trimmed by 8 bases and the J gene end by 0 bases; junction bases not matched to a gene: 16. Germline CDR1 reads SQVTM; CDR2 reads ANQGSEA. The CDR3 runs to 16 residues. DNA for the CDR3: TGCAGCTTTCTGAGACTAGCAGAACCAAGCTCCTACGAGCAGTACTTC. This encodes CSFLRLAEPSSYEQYF.

This clonotype was observed at least ten times. The chain joins TRBV29-1 to TRBJ2-5; 8 nucleotides match TRBD1. Unmatched junction bases numbered 8, after V lost 6 bases and J lost 5 bases. Looked up from germline, CDR1 is SQVTM and CDR2 is ANQGSEA. This CDR3 region has 13 residues. In nucleotides, the CDR3 is TGCAGCGTGTACCAGGGGGCAGGGGAGACCCAGTACTTC. It encodes CSVYQGAGETQYF.

This clonotype was detected many times. The genes are TRBV5-1 and TRBJ2-7; TRBD1 might be the D (6 bases). Germline V CDR1 and CDR2: SGHRS, YFSETQ. The CDR3 consists of 15 residues. V lost 4 bases, J lost 0 bases, and 14 bases lay in between. The CDR3 loop is CASSPFTGSSYEQYF. For the CDR3, the DNA is TGCGCCAGCAGCCCATTTACAGGGAGCTCCTACGAGCAGTACTTC. Filled out from reference TRBV5-1 and TRBJ2-7, the complete variable domain reads KAGVTQTPRYLIKTRGQQVTLSCSPISGHRSVSWYQQTPGQGLQFLFEYFSETQRNKGNFPGRFSGRQFSNSRSEMNVSTLELGDSALYLCASSPFTGSSYEQYFGPGTRLTVT.